This record concerns one TCR beta chain sequence. As yet, its antigen is unknown. The data derive from a study of beta chain features in type 1 diabetes. Whole-study findings and limits: There was a moderate but significant shortening of TCRB CDR3s in all four CD4+ subsets of Type 1 diabetes patients.

TCRB transcripts that were expressed got sequenced, as all of the isolated RNA had been reverse transcribed. TCRdb keeps only in-frame clones here, not all; method: immunoSEQ multiplex PCR. The sample lists under 300,000 clones; about a tenth were seen once. V lost 0 bases to trimming and J lost 0 bases, with 10 bases between them. Looked up from germline, CDR1 is SGHRS and CDR2 is YFSETQ. CDR3 length: 16 residues. The rearrangement joins TRBV5-1 to TRBJ2-1, with D perhaps matching TRBD2 (6 bases). The sequenced material came from naive CD4+ T cells from blood. The TCR was taken from a young man with type 1 diabetes. CDR3 region: CASSLGGVGSYNEQFF. The CDR3 bases are TGCGCCAGCAGCTTGGGCGGGGTGGGCTCCTACAATGAGCAGTTCTTC.